What follows are 22 T cell receptor beta chains derived from one specimen sequenced in a study of T cell responses to AZD1222 COVID-19 vaccine. Here immunoSEQ multiplex PCR was the method, and the copy in TCRdb shows in-frame clones only, minus some. The sample yields roughly 150,000 clones, about 88% seen once. Material: peripheral blood, obtained on day 0 of AZD1222 vaccination. Receptors originate from an adult in good health.

The rearrangement links TRBV28 to TRBJ1-6, with D hard to call. Between the trimmed V and J ends, which lost 4 bases and 8 bases, there was a span of 3 bases. CDR1 and CDR2 (germline): MDHEN, SYDVKM. This CDR3 spans 11 amino acids. The chain's CDR3 is CASSSHSPLHF. For the CDR3, the DNA is TGTGCCAGCAGTTCTCATTCACCCCTCCACTTT.

The chain combines TRBV3-1 (or the pseudogene TRBV3-2) with TRBJ2-1, with D uncertain. Germline V gives CDR1 LGHDT, CDR2 YNNKEL (reference sequence). V was shortened by 1 base and J by 9 bases, with 4 bases between the two germline ends. CDR3 length equals 11 residues. CDR3 nucleotides: TGTGCCAGCAGCCAAGGTACTGAGCAGTTCTTC. Protein product: CASSQGTEQFF.

This clone was seen just once. The chain joins TRBV20-1 to TRBJ1-5, with D possibly TRBD1 on 6 matching bases. The ends were cut back, 3 bases at V and 4 bases at J, with 13 bases in the middle. Germline V gene lookup returns CDR1 DFQATT and CDR2 SNEGSKA (reference sequence). The CDR3 has 14 amino acids. The CDR3 is CSASPGAGNQPQHF. The CDR3 nucleotides are TGCAGTGCTAGTCCGGGGGCGGGTAATCAGCCCCAGCATTTT.

V is TRBV13 and J is TRBJ1-3, with 9 bases identical to TRBD1. Germline V gene sequence: CDR1 PRHDT, CDR2 FYEKMQ (reference sequence). The CDR3 sequence is 16 residues long. J gave up 4 bases and V 5 bases, and 9 bases lay outside the gene matches. The CDR3 bases are TGTGCCAGCAGCCCAGCCGGGACAGGGTACGGAAACACCATATATTTT. This encodes CASSPAGTGYGNTIYF.

J is TRBJ2-7 and V is TRBV4-2; D possibly matches TRBD1 or TRBD2 (5 bases each). Trimming left V 2 bases short and J 0 bases short, with 11 bases between. The length of the CDR3 is 15 residues. Germline CDR1 LGHNA, CDR2 YNFKEQ. The CDR3 DNA reads TGTGCCAGCAGCCAACTGGGGACGAGCTCCTACGAGCAGTACTTC. Its protein is CASSQLGTSSYEQYF.

The DNA for the CDR3 is TGTGCCAGCAGCCAAGAGGACCGAAACTATGGCTACACCTTC. As protein: CASSQEDRNYGYTF. The rearrangement uses TRBV4-2 and TRBJ1-2; D remains unclear. This CDR3 has 14 amino acids. The V and J ends lost 0 bases and 2 bases respectively, with 7 bases between them. Germline V gene data show CDR1 as LGHNA and CDR2 as YNFKEQ.

This sequence joins TRBV19 and TRBJ1-1; D ambiguous. V was clipped by 3 bases and J by 0 bases, with 5 bases between them. The CDR3 loop spans 13 amino acids. The germline CDR1 and CDR2 sequences are LNHDA and SQIVND (reference sequence). The CDR3, as DNA: TGTGCCAGTAGTATGGAAGTGAACACTGAAGCTTTCTTT. This translates into CASSMEVNTEAFF.

V usage is TRBV11-2 and J usage is TRBJ1-6; D is ambiguous. CDR1 SGHAT and CDR2 FQNNGV come from the germline V gene. This CDR3 contains 16 residues. V was cut by 5 bases and J by 0 bases, with 11 bases left in between. The CDR3 spells CASSDPGISYNSPLHF. The DNA of the CDR3 is TGTGCCAGCAGCGATCCGGGGATCTCCTATAATTCACCCCTCCACTTT. Full variable domain (outside the CDR3, taken from reference TRBV11-2 and TRBJ1-6): EAGVAQSPRYKIIEKRQSVAFWCNPISGHATLYWYQQILGQGPKLLIQFQNNGVVDDSQLPKDRFSAERLKGVDSTLKIQPAKLEDSAVYLCASSDPGISYNSPLHFGNGTRLTVT.

The rearrangement joins TRBV5-1 to TRBJ2-2; D is ambiguous. The length of the CDR3 is 16 residues. Trimming cost V 1 base and J 6 bases, with 16 bases left between them. Looked up from germline, CDR1 is SGHRS and CDR2 is YFSETQ. For the CDR3, the DNA is TGCGCCAGCAGCTTGACTTTGAGTTTTCCCCCCGGGGAGCTGTTTTTT. It translates to CASSLTLSFPPGELFF. The full variable domain, in which reference TRBV5-1 and TRBJ2-2 provide the parts outside the CDR3, is KAGVTQTPRYLIKTRGQQVTLSCSPISGHRSVSWYQQTPGQGLQFLFEYFSETQRNKGNFPGRFSGRQFSNSRSEMNVSTLELGDSALYLCASSLTLSFPPGELFFGEGSRLTVL.

V and J are TRBV11-2 and TRBJ2-7, with unresolved D. Germline V lookup: CDR1 SGHAT, CDR2 FQNNGV. Trimming removed 0 bases from V and 1 base from J, with 10 bases in between. This CDR3 has 15 residues. The CDR3 DNA is TGTGCCAGCAGCTTAGATGGGCAGGAGTCCTACGAGCAGTACTTC. Its protein product is CASSLDGQESYEQYF.

The J gene is TRBJ1-2, the V gene TRBV3-1 (or the pseudogene TRBV3-2); 7 bases are shared with TRBD1. CDR3 length equals 15 residues. Trimming removed 4 bases from V and 7 bases from J; junction bases left unmatched: 12. Germline CDR1 LGHDT, CDR2 YNNKEL (reference sequence). CDR3: CASSLDRPHEGGYTF. CDR3 nucleotide sequence: TGTGCCAGCAGCCTGGACAGGCCCCACGAAGGTGGCTACACCTTC.

CDR3 loop: CAWRAGRNYGYTF. In DNA, the CDR3 is TGTGCCTGGAGGGCAGGGAGAAACTATGGCTACACCTTC. V usage is TRBV30 and J usage is TRBJ1-2; D is perhaps TRBD1 (5 bases). Trimming shortened V by 3 bases and J by 2 bases, and 10 bases separated the two germline ends. The germline gives CDR1 GTSNPN, CDR2 SVGIG (reference sequence). This CDR3 has 13 residues. Using reference TRBV30 and TRBJ1-2 for the parts outside the CDR3, the full variable domain is SQTIHQWPATLVQPVGSPLSLECTVEGTSNPNLYWYRQAAGRGLQLLFYSVGIGQISSEVPQNLSASRPQDRQFILSSKKLLLSDSGFYLCAWRAGRNYGYTFGSGTRLTVV.

The chain couples TRBV28 to TRBJ1-1; 8 nucleotides match TRBD1. The CDR3 length is 16 residues. The germline V gene encodes CDR1 MDHEN and CDR2 SYDVKM. Trimming took 0 bases from V and 4 from J; bases not matched to a gene: 7. The CDR3 protein is CASSLWFRGLSTEAFF. DNA of the CDR3: TGTGCCAGCAGTTTATGGTTCAGGGGGCTAAGCACTGAAGCTTTCTTT.

This sequence joins TRBV24-1 and TRBJ2-2; D might be TRBD1 (5 bases). CDR3 length equals 14 residues. The V gene lost 7 bases and the J gene lost 2 bases, with 10 bases spanning the gap. Germline CDR1 and CDR2: KGHDR and SFDVKD. CDR3 in amino acids: CATSATANTGELFF. The DNA of the CDR3 is TGTGCCACCAGCGCGACAGCCAACACCGGGGAGCTGTTTTTT.

The rearrangement joins TRBV6-2 or TRBV6-3 to TRBJ2-5, with 9 bases matching TRBD2. This CDR3 has 15 residues. Germline trimming cut 5 bases from V and 1 base from J; bases unmatched to any gene: 5. In germline, CDR1 is MNHEY, CDR2 SVGEGT. CDR3 protein: CASSRGGGGQETQYF. The CDR3 bases are TGTGCCAGCAGTAGAGGCGGGGGGGGCCAAGAGACCCAGTACTTC.

This clone was observed a single time. CDR3: CASSKEGVGHTNQPQHF. The CDR3 DNA sequence: TGTGCCAGCAGCAAAGAGGGTGTCGGGCATACCAATCAGCCCCAGCATTTT. V and J are TRBV21-1 and TRBJ1-5. TRBV21-1 is termed a pseudogene. The CDR3 sequence is 17 residues long.

This rearrangement joins TRBV18 to TRBJ1-4, with D possibly being TRBD1 (5 bases). This CDR3 is 15 amino acids long. Germline-derived CDR1 and CDR2 are KGHSH and LQKENI. Trimming shortened V by 6 bases and J by 6 bases, and 17 bases separated the two germline ends. As DNA, the CDR3 is TGTGCCAGCTCCCCCCGGGGGGGTCGCGATGAAAAACTGTTTTTT. Protein product: CASSPRGGRDEKLFF.

The chain recombines TRBV11-3 with TRBJ2-1, with 12 positions matching TRBD2. The CDR3 contains 16 residues. Per the germline V gene, CDR1 is SGHNT and CDR2 is YENEEA. Trimming cost V 0 bases and J 8 bases; bases outside gene matches: 5. CDR3 sequence (DNA): TGTGCCAGCAGCTTAGAAGGGCTAGCGGGGGGGCATGAGCAGTTCTTC. This gives the protein CASSLEGLAGGHEQFF.

This clone was detected only once. The CDR3 sequence is CASSAYGPVSRGTQYF. The CDR3 coding sequence is TGTGCCAGCAGTGCATACGGGCCGGTTAGCCGCGGGACCCAGTACTTC. The gene calls are TRBV6-1 and TRBJ2-5; no clear D. With 4 bases removed from V and 7 bases from J, the gap between germline ends came to 22 bases. The length of the CDR3 is 16 residues. Germline CDR1 reads MNHNS; CDR2 reads SASEGT.

This clone was seen a single time. The CDR3 protein is CASSRQANYGYTF. CDR3 nucleotides: TGTGCCAGCAGCAGACAGGCAAACTATGGCTACACCTTC. The V gene is TRBV28, the J gene TRBJ1-2; D possibly corresponds to TRBD1 (6 bases). Per the germline V gene, CDR1 is MDHEN and CDR2 is SYDVKM. V was cut by 6 bases and J by 2 bases, with 10 bases left in between. CDR3 length equals 13 residues.

The chain uses TRBV11-3 and TRBJ2-1; TRBD1 aligns across 7 bases. V shed 4 bases, J shed 10 bases, and the junction held 13 bases outside the gene matches. The germline V gene encodes CDR1 SGHNT and CDR2 YENEEA. The CDR3 consists of 15 residues. Written as DNA, the CDR3 is TGTGCCAGCAGCTCAACCGGGACAGCCTCTCAGGAGCAGTTCTTC. This sequence encodes CASSSTGTASQEQFF.

The chain uses TRBV5-1 and TRBJ1-2, with D perhaps TRBD1 (5 bases). V gave up 4 bases and J gave up 3 bases, with 13 bases separating them. CDR1 and CDR2 from the germline V gene are SGHRS and YFSETQ. CDR3 length: 14 amino acids. CDR3 amino acids: CASSAPGLDYGYTF. For the CDR3, the DNA is TGCGCCAGCAGCGCACCGGGACTCGACTATGGCTACACCTTC. Together with reference TRBV5-1 and TRBJ1-2, the CDR3 gives the full variable domain: KAGVTQTPRYLIKTRGQQVTLSCSPISGHRSVSWYQQTPGQGLQFLFEYFSETQRNKGNFPGRFSGRQFSNSRSEMNVSTLELGDSALYLCASSAPGLDYGYTFGSGTRLTVV.